This T cell receptor (beta chain) is drawn from a study of T cell changes during pregnancy in multiple sclerosis. Clones were read by immunoSEQ multiplex PCR, and TCRdb kept only the in-frame ones, dropping some. The sample yields approximately 79,000 clones, over 85% seen once. CDR1 is MNHNS and CDR2 is SASEGT in the germline V gene. The CDR3 is made up of 15 amino acids. V lost 8 bases and J lost 0, with 16 bases in between. The sequence was collected from a female donor with multiple sclerosis, enrolled in a pregnancy study. The sequenced sample was CD4+ T cells from peripheral blood mononuclear cells, obtained before pregnancy. This chain links TRBV6-1 with TRBJ1-2; TRBD1 is a possible D gene (5 bases). The CDR3 DNA sequence: TGTGCCAGCCAAGGGGTCCGGGTCTCTAACTATGGCTACACCTTC. Its protein is CASQGVRVSNYGYTF.